A selection of T cell receptor beta chains follows, all from one sample in a study of sequential checkpoint blockade in melanoma. The repertoire was sequenced with immunoSEQ multiplex PCR; TCRdb's copy has only in-frame clones and lacks some. The profile shows about 14,000 clones, approximately 76% of them singletons. The sample was CD8+ T cells sorted from blood (inferred from file names), taken from a patient given nivolumab and ipilimumab in sequence. Every receptor here comes from a human patient with melanoma. Some clones in this sample may be carry-over from other donors' samples. The CDR3 runs from the conserved cysteine through the conserved F or W. A D gene is named only where the DNA matches it firmly. Part of the rows lack a size; the others show once, few, many or a class for expanded clones.

CDR3 DNA: TGCGCCAGCAGCTGGGGCAGGGGATACGAGCAGTACTTC
CDR3 protein: CASSWGRGYEQYF
V gene: TRBV5-1
clone size: .
D gene: .
J gene: TRBJ2-7

CDR3 DNA: TGTGCCAGCAGCTCCCTTCCTAGCGGGGCGGGTTGGAAGACCCAGTACTTC
CDR3 protein: CASSSLPSGAGWKTQYF
V gene: TRBV7-6
clone size: few
D gene: TRBD2
J gene: TRBJ2-5

CDR3 DNA: TGCGCCAGCAGCCAAAGTGGAAACAGCCACAATCAGCCCCAGCATTTT
CDR3 protein: CASSQSGNSHNQPQHF
V gene: TRBV4-1
clone size: .
D gene: .
J gene: TRBJ1-5

CDR3 DNA: TGTGCCAGCAGCCAAGAGAACAGAAATGGCTACACCTTC
CDR3 protein: CASSQENRNGYTF
V gene: TRBV14
clone size: few
D gene: .
J gene: TRBJ1-2

CDR3 DNA: TGTGCCAGCAGCGTAGCTGGCCGCTCAGGGACAGGGGGTTACTATGGCTACACCTTC
CDR3 protein: CASSVAGRSGTGGYYGYTF
V gene: TRBV9
clone size: .
D gene: TRBD1
J gene: TRBJ1-2

CDR3 DNA: TGTGCCAGCAGCCCAACCCCGGGACTAGCGGGGGGGCGGAAGACCCAGTACTTC
CDR3 protein: CASSPTPGLAGGRKTQYF
V gene: TRBV21-1
clone size: .
D gene: .
J gene: TRBJ2-5

CDR3 DNA: TGTGCCAGTAGTCTCGGCGGGGGGGCGAGGAATGAGCAGTTCTTC
CDR3 protein: CASSLGGGARNEQFF
V gene: TRBV19
clone size: .
D gene: TRBD2
J gene: TRBJ2-1

CDR3 DNA: TGTGCCAGCAGCTTGTTACTAGCGGGGTTGGCCGGGGAGCTGTTTTTT
CDR3 protein: CASSLLLAGLAGELFF
V gene: TRBV5-6
clone size: .
D gene: TRBD2
J gene: TRBJ2-2

CDR3 DNA: TGCGCCAGCAGCCAAGATGTAGACAGATTGAACACTGAAGCTTTCTTT
CDR3 protein: CASSQDVDRLNTEAFF
V gene: TRBV4-1
clone size: .
D gene: .
J gene: TRBJ1-1

CDR3 DNA: TGTGCCAGTAGTATTTCCGGGAACACTGAAGCTTTCTTT
CDR3 protein: CASSISGNTEAFF
V gene: TRBV19
clone size: .
D gene: .
J gene: TRBJ1-1

CDR3 DNA: TGTGCCAGCAGTTTGAGGGCAGGAAATCAGCCCCAGCATTTT
CDR3 protein: CASSLRAGNQPQHF
V gene: TRBV28
clone size: .
D gene: .
J gene: TRBJ1-5

CDR3 DNA: TGTGCCATCAGTGGCCCCTCGGAGGGACAGGGAATGTACGAGCAGTACTTC
CDR3 protein: CAISGPSEGQGMYEQYF
V gene: TRBV10-3
clone size: .
D gene: TRBD1
J gene: TRBJ2-7

CDR3 DNA: TGTGCCAGCAGCCAAGTCGTAGGGACAGCAAAGACCTACGAGCAGTACTTC
CDR3 protein: CASSQVVGTAKTYEQYF
V gene: TRBV21-1
clone size: many
D gene: .
J gene: TRBJ2-7

CDR3 DNA: TGTGCCAGCAGCGTAGGGCTAGCGGGGTACAATGAGCAGTTCTTC
CDR3 protein: CASSVGLAGYNEQFF
V gene: TRBV9
clone size: .
D gene: TRBD2
J gene: TRBJ2-1

CDR3 DNA: TGTGCCAGCAGCCCGGCGGGGGCGACGGGCACAGATACGCAGTATTTT
CDR3 protein: CASSPAGATGTDTQYF
V gene: TRBV7-9
clone size: .
D gene: .
J gene: TRBJ2-3

CDR3 DNA: TGTGCCAGCAGCGATTCTGACAGGAGCTATTACACCGGGGAGCTGTTTTTT
CDR3 protein: CASSDSDRSYYTGELFF
V gene: TRBV9
clone size: .
D gene: .
J gene: TRBJ2-2

CDR3 DNA: TGCGCCAGCAGTCCCCGGGGGGTTGAAGCTTTCTTT
CDR3 protein: CASSPRGVEAFF
V gene: TRBV5-1
clone size: few
D gene: .
J gene: TRBJ1-1

CDR3 DNA: TGTGCCAGCAGCCCCTGGACTGCCTACGAGCAGTACTTC
CDR3 protein: CASSPWTAYEQYF
V gene: TRBV7-2
clone size: .
D gene: .
J gene: TRBJ2-7

CDR3 DNA: TGTGCCAGCAGGCCCTACAGGGGCCAAGAGACCCAGTACTTC
CDR3 protein: CASRPYRGQETQYF
V gene: TRBV6-6
clone size: .
D gene: TRBD1
J gene: TRBJ2-5

CDR3 DNA: TGTGCCAGCAGTTACTCAGCGGCAGATACGCAGTATTTT
CDR3 protein: CASSYSAADTQYF
V gene: TRBV6-6
clone size: few
D gene: .
J gene: TRBJ2-3

CDR3 DNA: TGTGCCAGCAGTCAGAGGGACAGGGTGGAGGAGACCCAGTACTTC
CDR3 protein: CASSQRDRVEETQYF
V gene: TRBV28
clone size: .
D gene: TRBD1
J gene: TRBJ2-5

CDR3 DNA: TGTGCCAGCAGTACCCTCGCAGGGATGAACACTGAAGCTTTCTTT
CDR3 protein: CASSTLAGMNTEAFF
V gene: TRBV28
clone size: .
D gene: .
J gene: TRBJ1-1

CDR3 DNA: TGTGCCAGTGGCAGGGTGGATACGCAGTATTTT
CDR3 protein: CASGRVDTQYF
V gene: TRBV9
clone size: .
D gene: .
J gene: TRBJ2-3

CDR3 DNA: TGTGCCAGCAGCTTTCGGGACTGGGGGGACTACGAGCAGTACTTC
CDR3 protein: CASSFRDWGDYEQYF
V gene: TRBV11-1
clone size: many
D gene: .
J gene: TRBJ2-7

CDR3 DNA: TGCAGTGCCGGGGTCAGTTACGAGCAGTACTTC
CDR3 protein: CSAGVSYEQYF
V gene: TRBV20-1
clone size: .
D gene: .
J gene: TRBJ2-7

CDR3 DNA: TGTGCCAGCAGTTCAGGGGGCCGAGAGACCCAGTACTTC
CDR3 protein: CASSSGGRETQYF
V gene: TRBV6-5
clone size: .
D gene: TRBD1
J gene: TRBJ2-5

CDR3 DNA: TGCGCCAGCAGCCGGGACAGGGCTTCCTACGAGCAGTACTTC
CDR3 protein: CASSRDRASYEQYF
V gene: TRBV4-3
clone size: few
D gene: TRBD1
J gene: TRBJ2-7

CDR3 DNA: TGTGCCAGCAGCTTAGCTATCAGGGGAGACTACGAGCAGTACTTC
CDR3 protein: CASSLAIRGDYEQYF
V gene: TRBV7-8
clone size: once
D gene: .
J gene: TRBJ2-7

CDR3 DNA: TGTGCCAGCAGTTTAGCCGGGGGGGCAGATACGCAGTATTTT
CDR3 protein: CASSLAGGADTQYF
V gene: TRBV7-2
clone size: .
D gene: TRBD2
J gene: TRBJ2-3

CDR3 DNA: TGTGCCAGCAGTTTATTTACTAGCGGGGACAATGAGCAGTTCTTC
CDR3 protein: CASSLFTSGDNEQFF
V gene: TRBV27
clone size: once
D gene: TRBD2
J gene: TRBJ2-1

CDR3 DNA: TGTGCCAGCAGGGACCGGGACAGGAGGGACTACGAGCAGTACTTC
CDR3 protein: CASRDRDRRDYEQYF
V gene: TRBV6-1
clone size: .
D gene: TRBD1
J gene: TRBJ2-7

CDR3 DNA: TGTGCCAGCAGCACGGGTCCGGGACAGGGACTCTACGAGCAGTACTTC
CDR3 protein: CASSTGPGQGLYEQYF
V gene: TRBV7-8
clone size: .
D gene: TRBD1
J gene: TRBJ2-7

CDR3 DNA: TGTGCCAGCAGCCCTCGGACAGGGGGAGCCGAGCAGTACTTC
CDR3 protein: CASSPRTGGAEQYF
V gene: TRBV9
clone size: .
D gene: TRBD1
J gene: TRBJ2-7

CDR3 DNA: TGTGCCAGTAGTATAGGACAGGGCTCCTACGAGCAGTACTTC
CDR3 protein: CASSIGQGSYEQYF
V gene: TRBV19
clone size: .
D gene: TRBD1
J gene: TRBJ2-7

CDR3 DNA: TGTGCCAGCAGCGTAGCTACAGGGGCCTATGGCTACACCTTC
CDR3 protein: CASSVATGAYGYTF
V gene: TRBV9
clone size: .
D gene: TRBD1
J gene: TRBJ1-2

CDR3 DNA: TGCGCCAGCAGCGCCCAGGGGAGATCCTACGAGCAGTACTTC
CDR3 protein: CASSAQGRSYEQYF
V gene: TRBV4-3
clone size: .
D gene: .
J gene: TRBJ2-7

CDR3 DNA: TGTGCCAGCAGTTGGGGGGGTCCTGGGTATGGCTACACCTTC
CDR3 protein: CASSWGGPGYGYTF
V gene: TRBV27
clone size: .
D gene: .
J gene: TRBJ1-2

CDR3 DNA: TGCGCCAGCAGCCAGGGGACAGGCTACGAGCAGTACTTC
CDR3 protein: CASSQGTGYEQYF
V gene: TRBV4-1
clone size: .
D gene: TRBD1
J gene: TRBJ2-7

CDR3 DNA: TGTGCCAGCAGCTTAGAGACCAGGGGTGATCGCGAGCAGTACTTC
CDR3 protein: CASSLETRGDREQYF
V gene: TRBV7-9
clone size: .
D gene: .
J gene: TRBJ2-7

CDR3 DNA: TGTGCCAGCAGTTTACACAGGCGCAATCAGCCCCAGCATTTT
CDR3 protein: CASSLHRRNQPQHF
V gene: TRBV28
clone size: .
D gene: .
J gene: TRBJ1-5

CDR3 DNA: TGTGCCAGCAGTGAGTTGGGCAGGGTGAACTATGGCTACACCTTC
CDR3 protein: CASSELGRVNYGYTF
V gene: TRBV2
clone size: .
D gene: .
J gene: TRBJ1-2

CDR3 DNA: TGTGCCAGCAGTGAAGGTATTGGTCGGCTTGGAGCTGAAGCTTTCTTT
CDR3 protein: CASSEGIGRLGAEAFF
V gene: TRBV2
clone size: .
D gene: .
J gene: TRBJ1-1

CDR3 DNA: TGTGCCAGCAGCTCGCGGGACAGGACCTCCTACGAGCAGTACTTC
CDR3 protein: CASSSRDRTSYEQYF
V gene: TRBV7-9
clone size: few
D gene: TRBD1
J gene: TRBJ2-7

CDR3 DNA: TGTGCCAGCAGCTTACGACTAGCGGGGGAAGAGACCCAGTACTTC
CDR3 protein: CASSLRLAGEETQYF
V gene: TRBV7-9
clone size: .
D gene: TRBD2
J gene: TRBJ2-5

CDR3 DNA: TGTGCCAGCAGTTACGTGGGACACCTAGATCAGCCCCAGCATTTT
CDR3 protein: CASSYVGHLDQPQHF
V gene: TRBV6-6
clone size: .
D gene: .
J gene: TRBJ1-5

CDR3 DNA: TGTGCCAGTAGTCGGCGGGACAGGGGCACTAATGAAAAACTGTTTTTT
CDR3 protein: CASSRRDRGTNEKLFF
V gene: TRBV19
clone size: .
D gene: TRBD1
J gene: TRBJ1-4

CDR3 DNA: TGCAGCGTTGAAGGTGCCCCAGGACAGTCCTACGAGCAGTACTTC
CDR3 protein: CSVEGAPGQSYEQYF
V gene: TRBV29-1
clone size: .
D gene: .
J gene: TRBJ2-7

CDR3 DNA: TGTGCCAGCAGAGTGACAGCGTTCGGGTTCGAGCAGTACTTC
CDR3 protein: CASRVTAFGFEQYF
V gene: TRBV7-9
clone size: few
D gene: .
J gene: TRBJ2-7